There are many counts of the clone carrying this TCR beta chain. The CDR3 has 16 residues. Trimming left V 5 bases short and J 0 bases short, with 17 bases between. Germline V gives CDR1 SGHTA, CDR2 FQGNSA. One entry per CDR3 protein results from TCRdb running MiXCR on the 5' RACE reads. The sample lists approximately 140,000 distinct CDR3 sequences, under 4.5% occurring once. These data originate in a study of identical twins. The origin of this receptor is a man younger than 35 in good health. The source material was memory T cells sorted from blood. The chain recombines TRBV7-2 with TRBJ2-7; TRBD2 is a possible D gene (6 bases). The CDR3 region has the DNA TGTGCCAGCAGCCTCACCGGAGGGCCCTACTCCTACGAGCAGTACTTC. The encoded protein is CASSLTGGPYSYEQYF.